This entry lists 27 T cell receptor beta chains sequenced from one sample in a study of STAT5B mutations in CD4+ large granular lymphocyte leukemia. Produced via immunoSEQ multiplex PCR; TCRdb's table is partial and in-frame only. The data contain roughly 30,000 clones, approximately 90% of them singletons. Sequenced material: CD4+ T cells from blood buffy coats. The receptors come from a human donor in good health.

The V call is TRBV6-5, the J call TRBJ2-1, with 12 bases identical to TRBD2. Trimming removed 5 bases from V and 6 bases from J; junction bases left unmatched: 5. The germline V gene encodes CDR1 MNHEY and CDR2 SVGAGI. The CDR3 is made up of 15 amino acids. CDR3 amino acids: CASSTLAGGSNEQFF. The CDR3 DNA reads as TGTGCCAGCAGTACACTAGCGGGAGGATCCAATGAGCAGTTCTTC.

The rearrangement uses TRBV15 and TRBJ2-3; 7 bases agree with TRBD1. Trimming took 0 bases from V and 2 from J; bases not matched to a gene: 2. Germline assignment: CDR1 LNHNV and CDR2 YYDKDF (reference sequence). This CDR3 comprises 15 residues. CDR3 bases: TGTGCCACCAGCAGAGAGAGGGGGCCCACAGATACGCAGTATTTT. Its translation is CATSRERGPTDTQYF.

The CDR3 nucleotides are TGTGCCAGCAGCAAAACTAGGGGACAGGGGTTGCCAGATACGCAGTATTTT. Translating gives CASSKTRGQGLPDTQYF. The gene calls are TRBV21-1 and TRBJ2-3; the listed D gene, TRBD1, was not tested against the DNA. TRBV21-1 is flagged as a pseudogene. CDR3 length: 17 residues.

The CDR3 loop is CASSEEARGKLFF. For the CDR3, the DNA is TGTGCCAGCAGTGAAGAGGCCAGGGGGAAACTGTTTTTT. This sequence joins TRBV2 and TRBJ1-4, with 7 bases aligning to TRBD1. V shed 1 base, J shed 11 bases, and the junction held 4 bases outside the gene matches. From germline, CDR1 is SNHLY and CDR2 FYNNEI. The CDR3 totals 13 residues.

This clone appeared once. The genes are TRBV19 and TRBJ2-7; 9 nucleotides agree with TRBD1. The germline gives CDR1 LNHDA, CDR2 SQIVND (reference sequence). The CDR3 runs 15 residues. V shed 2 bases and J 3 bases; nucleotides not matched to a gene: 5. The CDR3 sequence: CASSIRSGQGYEQYF. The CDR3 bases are TGTGCCAGTAGTATACGTTCGGGACAGGGCTACGAGCAGTACTTC.

The CDR3 sequence: CASSLSWTYNSPLHF. The CDR3, as DNA: TGTGCCAGCAGTTTATCATGGACCTATAATTCACCCCTCCACTTT. This chain joins TRBV25-1 and TRBJ1-6; D unresolved. The CDR3 contains 15 residues. Germline CDR1 MGHDK, CDR2 SYGVNS. The V end lost 5 bases, the J end lost 2 bases, and 10 bases lay between the germline ends.

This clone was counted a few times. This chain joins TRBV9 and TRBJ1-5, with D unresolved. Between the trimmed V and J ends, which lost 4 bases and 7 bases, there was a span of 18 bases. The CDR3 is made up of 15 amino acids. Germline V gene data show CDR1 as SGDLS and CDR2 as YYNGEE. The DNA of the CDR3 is TGTGCCAGCAGCCTCAATGGGGAAAGAGAGCAGCCCCAGCATTTT. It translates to CASSLNGEREQPQHF.

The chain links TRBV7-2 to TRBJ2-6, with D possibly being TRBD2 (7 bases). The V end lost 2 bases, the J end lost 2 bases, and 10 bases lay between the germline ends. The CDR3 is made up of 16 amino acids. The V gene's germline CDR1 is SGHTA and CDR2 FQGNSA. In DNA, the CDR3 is TGTGCCAGCAGCTTAAGGGGGGGGACTGGGGCCAACGTCCTGACTTTC. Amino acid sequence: CASSLRGGTGANVLTF.

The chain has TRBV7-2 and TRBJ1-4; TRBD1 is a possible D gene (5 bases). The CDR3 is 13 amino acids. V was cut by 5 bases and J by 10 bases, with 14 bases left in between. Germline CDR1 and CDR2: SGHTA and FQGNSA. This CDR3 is CASSPRGGGKLFF. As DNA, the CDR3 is TGTGCCAGCAGCCCCCGCGGGGGTGGAAAACTGTTTTTT.

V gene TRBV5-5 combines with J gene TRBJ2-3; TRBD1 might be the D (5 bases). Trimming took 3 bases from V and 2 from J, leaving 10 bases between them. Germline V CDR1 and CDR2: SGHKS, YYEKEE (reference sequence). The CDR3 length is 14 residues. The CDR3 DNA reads TGTGCCAGCAGCTCGACAGTTATCACAGATACGCAGTATTTT. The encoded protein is CASSSTVITDTQYF.

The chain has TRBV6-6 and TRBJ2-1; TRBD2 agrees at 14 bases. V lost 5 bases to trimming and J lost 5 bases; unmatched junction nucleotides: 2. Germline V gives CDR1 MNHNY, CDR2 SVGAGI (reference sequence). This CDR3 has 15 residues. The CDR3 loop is CASSGTSGSHNEQFF. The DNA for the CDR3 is TGTGCCAGCAGTGGGACTAGCGGGAGTCACAATGAGCAGTTCTTC.

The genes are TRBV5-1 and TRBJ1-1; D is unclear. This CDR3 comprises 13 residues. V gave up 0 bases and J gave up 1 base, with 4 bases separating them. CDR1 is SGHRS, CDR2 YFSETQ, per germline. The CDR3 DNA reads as TGCGCCAGCAGCTTGGAAGGGAACACTGAAGCTTTCTTT. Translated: CASSLEGNTEAFF.

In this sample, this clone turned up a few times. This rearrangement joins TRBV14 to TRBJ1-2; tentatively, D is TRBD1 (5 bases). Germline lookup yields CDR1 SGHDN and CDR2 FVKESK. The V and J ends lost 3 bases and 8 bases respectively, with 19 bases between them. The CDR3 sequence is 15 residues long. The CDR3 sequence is CASSQKTVPAQGYTF. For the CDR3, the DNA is TGTGCCAGCAGCCAGAAGACAGTTCCGGCTCAGGGCTACACCTTC.

The CDR3 reads CASSYSRGPYTF. CDR3 DNA sequence: TGTGCCAGCAGTTACTCGAGAGGGCCCTACACCTTC. The genes are TRBV6-5 and TRBJ1-2, with D hard to call. The CDR3 is made up of 12 amino acids. Germline CDR1 is MNHEY and CDR2 is SVGAGI. V lost 0 bases to trimming and J lost 10 bases, with 9 bases between them.

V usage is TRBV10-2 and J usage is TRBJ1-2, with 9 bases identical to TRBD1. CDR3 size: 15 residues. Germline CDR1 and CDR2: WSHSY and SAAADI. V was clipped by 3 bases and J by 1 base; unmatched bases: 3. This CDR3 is CASSDRTGDNYGYTF. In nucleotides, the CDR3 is TGCGCCAGCAGTGATAGGACAGGGGATAACTATGGCTACACCTTC.

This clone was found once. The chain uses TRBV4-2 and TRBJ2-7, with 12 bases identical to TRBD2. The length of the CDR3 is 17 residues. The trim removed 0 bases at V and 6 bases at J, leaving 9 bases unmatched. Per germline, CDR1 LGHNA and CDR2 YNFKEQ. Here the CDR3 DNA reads TGTGCCAGCAGCCAAGATTTGACTAGCGGGAGTAGGAGCGAGCAGTACTTC. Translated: CASSQDLTSGSRSEQYF.

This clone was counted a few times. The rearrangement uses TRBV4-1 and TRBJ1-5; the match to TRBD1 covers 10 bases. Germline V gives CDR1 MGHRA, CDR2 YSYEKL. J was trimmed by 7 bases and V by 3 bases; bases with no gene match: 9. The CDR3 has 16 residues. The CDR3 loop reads CASSQGDRGIGQPQHF. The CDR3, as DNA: TGCGCCAGCAGCCAGGGGGACAGGGGAATCGGACAGCCCCAGCATTTT.

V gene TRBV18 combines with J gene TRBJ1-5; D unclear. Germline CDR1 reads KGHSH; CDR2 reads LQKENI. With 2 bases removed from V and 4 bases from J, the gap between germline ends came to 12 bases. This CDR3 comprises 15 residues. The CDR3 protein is CASSPIRGKNQPQHF. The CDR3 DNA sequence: TGTGCCAGCTCACCAATCCGAGGGAAAAATCAGCCCCAGCATTTT.

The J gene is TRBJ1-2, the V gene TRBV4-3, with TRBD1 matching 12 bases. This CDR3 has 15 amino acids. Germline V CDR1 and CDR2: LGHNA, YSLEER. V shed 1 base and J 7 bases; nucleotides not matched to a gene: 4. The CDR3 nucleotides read TGCGCCAGCAGCCAAGTGGGACAGGGGGCGCTTGGCTACACCTTC. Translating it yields CASSQVGQGALGYTF.

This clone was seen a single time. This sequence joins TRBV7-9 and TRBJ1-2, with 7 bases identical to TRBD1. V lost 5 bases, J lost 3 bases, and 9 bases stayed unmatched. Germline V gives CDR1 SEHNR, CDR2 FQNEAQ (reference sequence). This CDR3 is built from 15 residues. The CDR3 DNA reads TGTGCCAGCAGCCCCCTCGACAGGGCTCACTATGGCTACACCTTC. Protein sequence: CASSPLDRAHYGYTF.

The CDR3 sequence: CASSFSHQETQYF. CDR3 in DNA: TGTGCCAGCAGCTTCTCACACCAAGAGACCCAGTACTTC. The gene calls are TRBV11-2 and TRBJ2-5; no definite D call. Germline V gives CDR1 SGHAT, CDR2 FQNNGV. This CDR3 has 13 amino acids. Trimming took 3 bases from V and 0 from J, leaving 5 bases between them.

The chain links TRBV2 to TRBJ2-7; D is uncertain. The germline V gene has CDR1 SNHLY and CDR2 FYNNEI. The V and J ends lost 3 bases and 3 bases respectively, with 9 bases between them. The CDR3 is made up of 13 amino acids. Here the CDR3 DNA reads TGTGCCAGCAGTGAGTGGGCACTCTACGAGCAGTACTTC. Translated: CASSEWALYEQYF.

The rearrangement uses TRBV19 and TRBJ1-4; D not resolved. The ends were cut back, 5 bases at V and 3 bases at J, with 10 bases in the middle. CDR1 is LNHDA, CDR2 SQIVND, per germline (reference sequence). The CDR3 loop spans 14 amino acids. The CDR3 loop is CASSPQPSNEKLFF. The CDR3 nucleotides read TGTGCCAGTAGTCCACAGCCTTCTAATGAAAAACTGTTTTTT.

The CDR3 region is CASSLDATPYEQYF. The CDR3 DNA follows: TGTGCCAGCAGCTTAGATGCCACCCCCTACGAGCAGTACTTC. This sequence joins TRBV11-2 and TRBJ2-7; the D is unclear. In germline, CDR1 is SGHAT, CDR2 FQNNGV. V was trimmed by 0 bases and J by 2 bases, leaving 8 bases between them. The CDR3 loop spans 14 amino acids.

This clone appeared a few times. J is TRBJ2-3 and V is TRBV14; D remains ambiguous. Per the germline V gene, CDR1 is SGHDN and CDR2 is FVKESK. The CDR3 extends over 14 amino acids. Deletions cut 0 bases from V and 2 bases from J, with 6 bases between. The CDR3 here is CASSQDLATDTQYF. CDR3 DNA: TGTGCCAGCAGCCAAGATCTGGCCACAGATACGCAGTATTTT. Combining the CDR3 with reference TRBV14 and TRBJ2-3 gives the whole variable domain EAGVTQFPSHSVIEKGQTVTLRCDPISGHDNLYWYRRVMGKEIKFLLHFVKESKQDESGMPNNRFLAERTGGTYSTLKVQPAELEDSGVYFCASSQDLATDTQYFGPGTRLTVL.

Here the CDR3 DNA reads TGTGCCAGCAGCCCAGCGGGGACCACAGATACGCAGTATTTT. It is translated as CASSPAGTTDTQYF. The chain couples TRBV6-6 to TRBJ2-3, with 7 bases matching TRBD2. The V segment lost 6 bases and the J segment 2 bases; nucleotides outside the gene matches: 5. The CDR3 contains 14 residues. Germline V CDR1 and CDR2: MNHNY, SVGAGI (reference sequence).

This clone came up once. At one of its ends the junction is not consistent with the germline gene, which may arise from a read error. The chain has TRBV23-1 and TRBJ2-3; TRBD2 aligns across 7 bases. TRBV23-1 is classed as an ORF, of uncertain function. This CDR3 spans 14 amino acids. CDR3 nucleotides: TGCGGCAGCAGGGCTAGCGGCAGCACAGATACGCAGTATTTT. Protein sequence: CGSRASGSTDTQYF.